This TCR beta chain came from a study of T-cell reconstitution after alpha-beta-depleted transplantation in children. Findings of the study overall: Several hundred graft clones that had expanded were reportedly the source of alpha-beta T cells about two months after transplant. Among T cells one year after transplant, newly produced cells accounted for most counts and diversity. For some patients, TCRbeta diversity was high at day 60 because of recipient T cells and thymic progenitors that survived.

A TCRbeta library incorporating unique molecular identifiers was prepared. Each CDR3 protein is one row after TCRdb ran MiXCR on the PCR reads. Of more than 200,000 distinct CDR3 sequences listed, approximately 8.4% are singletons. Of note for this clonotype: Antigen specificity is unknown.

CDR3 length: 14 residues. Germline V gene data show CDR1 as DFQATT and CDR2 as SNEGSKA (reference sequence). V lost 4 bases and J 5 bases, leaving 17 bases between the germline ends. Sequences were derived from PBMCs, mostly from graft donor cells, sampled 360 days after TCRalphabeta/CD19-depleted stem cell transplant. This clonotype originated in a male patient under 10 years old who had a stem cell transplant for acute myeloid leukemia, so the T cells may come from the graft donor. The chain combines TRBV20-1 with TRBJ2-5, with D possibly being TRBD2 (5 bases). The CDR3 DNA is TGCAGTGCTAAGCTAGCAGAATTAGGGGAGACCCAGTACTTC. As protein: CSAKLAELGETQYF.